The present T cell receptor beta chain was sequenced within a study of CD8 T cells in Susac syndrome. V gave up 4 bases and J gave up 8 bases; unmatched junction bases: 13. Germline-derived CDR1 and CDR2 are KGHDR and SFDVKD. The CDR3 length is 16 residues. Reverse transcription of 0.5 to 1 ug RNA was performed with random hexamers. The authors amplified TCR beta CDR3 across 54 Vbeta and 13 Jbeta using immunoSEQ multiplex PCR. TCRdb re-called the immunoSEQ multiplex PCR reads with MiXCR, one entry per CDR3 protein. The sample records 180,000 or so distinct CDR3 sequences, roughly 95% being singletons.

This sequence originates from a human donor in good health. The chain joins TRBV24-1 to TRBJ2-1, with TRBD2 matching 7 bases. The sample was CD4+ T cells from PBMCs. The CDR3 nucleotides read TGTGCCACCAGTGACGACGAGGGAGGGCCTACGGATGAGCAGTTCTTC. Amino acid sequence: CATSDDEGGPTDEQFF.